This T cell receptor (beta chain) was identified during a study of identical twins. General study results and limits: Clonotypes of the beta chain that were abundant in cord blood carried fewer insertions (memory repertoires showed none).

The CDR3 is 12 amino acids. The germline V gene has CDR1 SEHNR and CDR2 FQNEAQ (reference sequence). V lost 8 bases and J 4 bases, leaving 12 bases between the germline ends. This clonotype was observed a few times. The antigen is unknown. Each CDR3 protein is one row after TCRdb ran MiXCR on the 5' RACE reads. Of about 250,000 distinct CDR3 sequences in the sample, about 8% are singletons; the top ten hold less than 4%. These same data were also listed under a study on yellow fever vaccine responses in identical twins.

The gene calls are TRBV7-9 and TRBJ2-7; tentatively, D is TRBD2 (5 bases). The clonotype was recovered from a woman younger than 30 in good health. The material sequenced was CD8+ T cells sorted from blood. The CDR3 DNA sequence: TGTGCCAGCTCGGGGTGGGGATACGAGCAGTACTTC. Its translation: CASSGWGYEQYF.